A single sample is the source of the 13 T cell receptor beta chains below, sequenced in a study of blood T cell repertoires in COVID-19. Method: immunoSEQ multiplex PCR; TCRdb's copy keeps in-frame clones and lacks some. The repertoire holds 180,000 or so clones, with about 86% as singletons. The sequencing sample was made of peripheral blood. These receptors were taken from a woman in her sixties or seventies with COVID-19, enrolled during active disease.

The V and J genes are TRBV28 and TRBJ1-3; 9 bases align to TRBD1. Germline CDR1 reads MDHEN; CDR2 reads SYDVKM. V lost 5 bases and J lost 6; bases outside the gene matches: 5. The CDR3 totals 14 residues. CDR3 amino acids: CASSPGQGINTIYF. The CDR3 region has the DNA TGTGCCAGCAGTCCCGGACAGGGGATAAACACCATATATTTT.

The chain combines TRBV24-1 with TRBJ2-3; 8 bases agree with TRBD2. V shed 4 bases and J 5 bases; nucleotides not matched to a gene: 7. Germline CDR1 is KGHDR and CDR2 is SFDVKD. The CDR3 has 15 amino acids. In nucleotides, the CDR3 is TGTGCCACCAGTGACGAGCGGGAGTTTATAGATACGCAGTATTTT. Protein: CATSDEREFIDTQYF.

This rearrangement joins TRBV6-2 or TRBV6-3 to TRBJ2-2; D is unclear. Germline values: CDR1 MNHEY, CDR2 SVGEGT. The CDR3 is 14 amino acids. Trimming removed 2 bases at V and 5 bases at J, with 9 bases between. The CDR3 DNA sequence: TGTGCCAGCAGTTACGTTTCGGGTACCGGGGAGCTGTTTTTT. Translating gives CASSYVSGTGELFF.

This chain connects TRBV24-1 to TRBJ1-5; no reliable D call. CDR1 is KGHDR, CDR2 SFDVKD, per germline. CDR3 length equals 16 residues. The V end was cut by 4 bases, the J end by 2 bases, with 14 bases between. The CDR3 loop is CATSESGKVGNQPQHF. CDR3 nucleotides: TGTGCCACCAGTGAATCCGGGAAGGTGGGCAATCAGCCCCAGCATTTT.

The chain links TRBV29-1 to TRBJ2-7; 10 positions agree with TRBD1. V lost 4 bases and J lost 4; bases outside the gene matches: 4. This CDR3 region has 13 residues. Germline loops: CDR1 SQVTM, CDR2 ANQGSEA. The CDR3 DNA reads TGCAGCGTTGGAAGGACAGGGGGGTACGAGCAGTACTTC. It yields the protein CSVGRTGGYEQYF.

This chain uses TRBV6-2 or TRBV6-3 with TRBJ2-1, with 7 bases fitting TRBD2. V lost 5 bases to trimming and J lost 6 bases; unmatched junction nucleotides: 7. CDR1 is MNHEY, CDR2 SVGEGT, per germline. The CDR3 totals 14 residues. CDR3 bases: TGTGCCAGCAGTGACACTGGGACTACCAATGAGCAGTTCTTC. Its translation is CASSDTGTTNEQFF.

This chain's CDR3 is CASSKFTGVGETQYF. The CDR3 coding sequence is TGCGCCAGCAGCAAGTTCACAGGGGTCGGAGAGACCCAGTACTTC. The rearrangement uses TRBV5-1 and TRBJ2-5, with TRBD1 identical over 7 bases. The ends lost 4 bases at V and 4 bases at J; junction bases unmatched: 10. Per germline, CDR1 SGHRS and CDR2 YFSETQ. The CDR3 is 15 residues long.

The rearrangement uses TRBV24-1 and TRBJ1-2; TRBD1 agrees at 7 bases. With 7 bases clipped from V and 7 bases from J, the junction kept 17 bases outside the gene matches. The CDR3 contains 16 residues. Germline V gene lookup returns CDR1 KGHDR and CDR2 SFDVKD. The CDR3 coding sequence is TGTGCCACCAGACCATCAAACAGGGGACCCACGGTTGGCTACACCTTC. Protein sequence: CATRPSNRGPTVGYTF.

The V gene is TRBV6-2 or TRBV6-3, the J gene TRBJ1-5; D may be TRBD1 (5 bases). The CDR3 is made up of 18 amino acids. The germline CDR1 and CDR2 sequences are MNHEY and SVGEGT. Trimming took off 0 bases at V and 6 bases at J, with 21 bases between the two ends. The CDR3 region is CASSYSIFKGKEGQPQHF. CDR3 DNA: TGTGCCAGCAGTTACTCGATATTTAAGGGGAAGGAAGGTCAGCCCCAGCATTTT.

This clone came up once. The chain uses TRBV3-1 (or the pseudogene TRBV3-2) and TRBJ1-2; TRBD1 might be the D (6 bases). V was trimmed by 4 bases and J by 1 base, leaving 10 bases between them. CDR1 is LGHDT, CDR2 YNNKEL, per germline (reference sequence). CDR3 size: 14 residues. CDR3 sequence: CASSRQAGNYGYTF. The CDR3 DNA is TGTGCCAGCAGCCGACAGGCGGGTAACTATGGCTACACCTTC.

The rearrangement uses TRBV12-5 and TRBJ2-7, with 9 positions matching TRBD1. The junction had 7 bases not matched to a gene; V was cut back by 8 bases and J by 2 bases. CDR3 size: 14 residues. Germline loops: CDR1 LGHNT, CDR2 FRNRAP. As DNA, the CDR3 is TGTGCTAGTAACCCAGGACAGGGGCCCTACGAGCAGTACTTC. It translates to CASNPGQGPYEQYF.

The CDR3 loop reads CASSLGGVNEQFF. CDR3 coding DNA: TGCGCCAGCAGCTTGGGGGGAGTCAATGAGCAGTTCTTC. The chain carries TRBV5-1 and TRBJ2-1; possibly TRBD2 for D (5 bases). Germline-derived CDR1 and CDR2 are SGHRS and YFSETQ. The CDR3 is 13 residues long. Trimming shortened V by 0 bases and J by 6 bases, and 7 bases separated the two germline ends.

This clone was detected once. The chain uses TRBV4-1 and TRBJ2-3, with TRBD2 matching 10 bases. This CDR3 is 17 amino acids long. Germline CDR1 MGHRA, CDR2 YSYEKL. V dropped 3 bases and J dropped 0; count of bases not matched to a gene: 6. This chain's CDR3 is CASSQDGTSVSTDTQYF. CDR3 sequence (DNA): TGCGCCAGCAGCCAGGACGGGACTAGCGTTAGCACAGATACGCAGTATTTT.